This TCR beta chain was recovered during a study of T cell changes during pregnancy in multiple sclerosis. CDR3 length: 15 residues. The V and J ends lost 0 bases and 4 bases, in that order; junction bases with no gene match: 3. Germline loops: CDR1 SGDLS, CDR2 YYNGEE. Some clones are missing from TCRdb's copy, which holds only in-frame ones; the method was immunoSEQ multiplex PCR. The top ten hold 11% of the sample, which has 30,000 to 45,000 clones, approximately 90% seen once. Sequences were derived from CD8+ T cells from peripheral blood mononuclear cells, sampled in the third trimester of pregnancy. The gene calls are TRBV9 and TRBJ2-5; TRBD2 agrees at 10 bases. This clonotype was sampled from a female donor with multiple sclerosis, enrolled in a pregnancy study. CDR3 sequence (DNA): TGTGCCAGCAGCGTAGATAGCGGGGGGAGAGAGACCCAGTACTTC. The encoded protein is CASSVDSGGRETQYF.